This TCR beta chain stems from a study of human CD8 memory T cell subsets. The study, taken as a whole, reports: Sequencing was limited to the T cell receptor beta chain. Chao1 estimates suggested stem-like memory T cells were more diverse than precursor exhausted T cells.

CDR1 and CDR2 (germline): MDHEN, SYDVKM. The CDR3 sequence is 12 residues long. A UMI-labeled 5' RACE approach was the method that produced the TCR beta libraries. After re-calling the 5' RACE reads, TCRdb lists one entry per CDR3 protein, DNA absent. The listing records around 10,000 distinct CDR3 sequences. The authors drew RNA from duplicate vials of under 170,000 sorted CD8+ T cells per subset. With respect to this clonotype: Its specificity is unknown.

The rearrangement joins TRBV28 to TRBJ2-5; TCRdb outputs TRBD1, but without DNA this stays unchecked. The sequence was collected from a human donor in good health. Sample: CD8+ stem-like memory T cells (TSCM and TCM) sorted from PBMCs. Subset specified: stem-like memory CD8 T cells (TSTEM), CCR7+ PD-1- TIGIT-. The chain's CDR3 is CASREYQETQYF.